This TCR beta chain comes out of a study of T-cell reconstitution after alpha-beta-depleted transplantation in children (dated by TCRdb to 2016 to 2018). Study-wide context: T-cell immune reconstitution after TCRalphabeta/CD19-depleted allogeneic hematopoietic cell transplantation in children was quantitatively tracked in the study by means of TCR repertoire profiling.

Receptors were amplified or captured by PCR. The sample was run on an Illumina HiSeq 2500. Molecular barcoding was employed in the preparation of TCR libraries, with unique molecular identifiers being used to normalize TCRbeta repertoire quantification. TCRdb's own reprocessing of the public reads used fastp at Q25 and MiXCR and kept productive beta chains. Each record represents a unique CDR3 protein, reported with the most common genes and DNA among its rows. This sample comprises 100,000 to 120,000 distinct CDR3 sequences, 10% of them detected only once. The top ten clones comprise over 8% of the sample. This clonotype was detected many times. It lacks a known antigen. No base quality information exists; no much larger clone differs at one position. This sample comprised PBMCs from the stem cell graft donor, obtained from the stem cell graft. This receptor was taken from a human donor who donated a stem cell graft to a child with acute lymphoblastic leukemia.

In nucleotide form, the sequence is TGTGCCAGCAGCGAGACAGGGGCCATGTACAATGAGCAGTTCTTC. This translates into CASSETGAMYNEQFF. The V and J segments used are TRBV9 and TRBJ2-1; 8 bases in the junction line up with TRBD1. The cysteine opens and the phenylalanine closes a CDR3 of 15 amino acids. Here the CDR3 DNA is all that survives: 45 bases in frame from base 1. From a lookup of the germline V gene, CDR1 and CDR2 are SGDLS and YYNGEE. Trimming removed 3 bases from V and 4 bases from J; the gene matches leave 6 bases unexplained.